Listed below are T cell receptor beta chains from one sample, sequenced in a study of blood T cell repertoires in COVID-19. Some clones are missing from TCRdb's copy, which holds only in-frame ones; the method was immunoSEQ multiplex PCR. The sample holds 140,000 to 150,000 clones, around nine tenths seen once. Sequencing was carried out using PBMCs or T cells enriched from blood (not recorded which). These receptors originate from a woman in her 30s with acute COVID-19. The CDR3 runs from the conserved cysteine through the conserved F or W. A D gene is named only where the DNA matches it firmly. Rows may omit the clone size; those that give it use once, few, many or a size class.

TRBJ2-5 TRBV2 - - TGTGCCAGCAGTGAATCGGGAGTTCCCCCAGAGACCCAGTACTTC CASSESGVPPETQYF
TRBJ1-1 TRBV27 - once TGTGCCAGCATGCGGCTTGGTGAAGCTTTCTTT CASMRLGEAFF
TRBJ2-7 TRBV5-1 TRBD1 - TGCGCCAGCAGCTTGGAGGGGGCCCTTGGGAACGAGCAGTACTTC CASSLEGALGNEQYF
TRBJ1-1 TRBV20-1 - - TGCAGTGCTCCCGGGGGGACTAAAGCTTTCTTT CSAPGGTKAFF
TRBJ1-6 TRBV11-2 - - TGTGCCAGCAGCTTAGTTCCCGGAGAATCACCCCTCCACTTT CASSLVPGESPLHF
TRBJ1-2 TRBV5-5 - - TGTGCCAGCAGCTTGGAGGGGAACTATGGCTACACCTTC CASSLEGNYGYTF
TRBJ2-5 TRBV4-3 - - TGCGCCAGCAGCCAAGATCTCGGGGGAGTCTTGCATCAAGAGACCCAGTACTTC CASSQDLGGVLHQETQYF
TRBJ2-1 TRBV28 - - TGTGCCAGCACTCACCACTTAGCCACCAATTCCTACAATGAGCAGTTCTTC CASTHHLATNSYNEQFF
TRBJ2-1 TRBV7-2 TRBD2 few TGTGCCAGCGCATACCCTAGCGGGAGCAATGAGCAGTTCTTC CASAYPSGSNEQFF
TRBJ1-2 TRBV6-2/TRBV6-3 TRBD1 - TGTGCCAGCAGTCCGGGACAGGGAACTTATGGCTACACCTTC CASSPGQGTYGYTF
TRBJ2-7 TRBV6-1 TRBD2 - TGTGCCAGCAGTGAAGCCCCCCCGACTAGCGGGACGGACAGCTCCTACGAGCAGTACTTC CASSEAPPTSGTDSSYEQYF
TRBJ2-7 TRBV29-1 TRBD1 once TGCAGCGTTTGGGACAGGGGTTCCGACGAGCAGTACTTC CSVWDRGSDEQYF
TRBJ1-6 TRBV30 TRBD1 - TGTGCCTGGGCTACAGGGGGCGGTGTAAGGTCACCCCTCCACTTT CAWATGGGVRSPLHF
TRBJ2-1 TRBV4-3 - - TGCGCCAGCAGCCAGTGGGGCGACGACGCCTACAATGAGCAGTTCTTC CASSQWGDDAYNEQFF
TRBJ2-3 TRBV6-5 - - TGTGCCAGCAGCCCCGTGCTGGCTAGCACAGATACGCAGTATTTT CASSPVLASTDTQYF
TRBJ1-3 TRBV10-3 - - TGTGCCATCAGTGAAGGAGCTGGAAACACCATATATTTT CAISEGAGNTIYF
TRBJ2-3 TRBV12-3/TRBV12-4 - - TGTGCCAGCGGGAGGAGCACAGATACGCAGTATTTT CASGRSTDTQYF
TRBJ2-5 TRBV4-3 - - TGCGCCAGCAGCCAAGCTCTGCCGGGAGAGCAGGAGACCCAGTACTTC CASSQALPGEQETQYF
TRBJ2-2 TRBV18 - - TGTGCCAGCTCTCACGGGGGGACAAACACCGGGGAGCTGTTTTTT CASSHGGTNTGELFF
TRBJ2-7 TRBV6-5 TRBD2 - TGTGCCAGCAGGATAGCGGGAGGGCTTGACGAGCAGTACTTC CASRIAGGLDEQYF
TRBJ2-6 TRBV6-1 - few TGTGCCAGCAGTGAAGGGGCAGGGGCAGGGGCCAACGTCCTGACTTTC CASSEGAGAGANVLTF
TRBJ1-6 TRBV27 - - TGTGCCAGCAGTGGGACTGGTCTTAATTCACCCCTCCACTTT CASSGTGLNSPLHF
TRBJ2-7 TRBV27 - - TGTGCCAGCAGTCTCCGCGGGGATTCCTACGAGCAGTACTTC CASSLRGDSYEQYF
TRBJ2-5 TRBV11-3 - - TGTGCCAGCAGCTTGGCCAGGCAAGAGACCCAGTACTTC CASSLARQETQYF
TRBJ2-1 TRBV21-1 - - TGTGCCAGCAGCAAACTCCCTAGCGGGAGCTCCTACAATGAGCAGTTCTTC CASSKLPSGSSYNEQFF
TRBJ1-1 TRBV5-5 TRBD1 - TGTGCCAGCAGCTGGGGACAGGGAGAAGCTTTCTTT CASSWGQGEAFF
TRBJ2-1 TRBV7-9 TRBD2 - TGTGCCAGCGCCATAGCGGGAGAGTACAATGAGCAGTTCTTC CASAIAGEYNEQFF
TRBJ2-5 TRBV30 TRBD1 - TGTGCCTGGACTATGACAGGGGTTACGGGGGAGACCCAGTACTTC CAWTMTGVTGETQYF
TRBJ2-1 TRBV10-1 TRBD2 - TGCGCCAGCAGTGAGGATATAGGACTAGCGGGTCGGGTCTCGGGTGATGAGCAGTTCTTC CASSEDIGLAGRVSGDEQFF
TRBJ2-7 TRBV30 - - TGTGCCTGGACCAGGGGTCTGGACGAGCAGTACTTC CAWTRGLDEQYF
TRBJ1-1 TRBV11-2 - - TGTGCCAGCAGCCCGATTTTGGGCTTCGAAGCTTTCTTT CASSPILGFEAFF
TRBJ1-1 TRBV27 TRBD1 once TGTGCCAGCAGTTTGGGACAGGGGGCGGTCACTGAAGCTTTCTTT CASSLGQGAVTEAFF
TRBJ2-1 TRBV5-4 TRBD2 - TGTGCCAGCAGCGGACTAGCGGGAGATACTCAGTTCTTC CASSGLAGDTQFF
TRBJ1-5 TRBV5-1 TRBD1 - TGCGCCAGCAGCTCCGGGACAGAAAGCAATCAGCCCCAGCATTTT CASSSGTESNQPQHF
TRBJ2-7 TRBV7-9 - - TGTGCCAGCAGCCTTGGGTTTGGAGGTTACGAGCAGTACTTC CASSLGFGGYEQYF
TRBJ1-2 TRBV29-1 - - TGCAGCGTTGTTTCCGAGAATGGCTACACCTTC CSVVSENGYTF
TRBJ1-3 TRBV7-9 TRBD1 - TGTGCCAGCAGCTTAGCGGGACAGTCCTCTGGAAACACCATATATTTT CASSLAGQSSGNTIYF
TRBJ1-6 TRBV28 TRBD1 - TGTGCCAGCAGTTACAGGGGTAATTCACCCCTCCACTTT CASSYRGNSPLHF
TRBJ2-7 TRBV27 TRBD2 - TGTGCCGCGCGAAGTTCGAGACTAGCGGAATACGAGCAGTACTTC CAARSSRLAEYEQYF
TRBJ1-1 TRBV5-8 - - TGTGCCAGCAGCTTGACAATCCTTTGGGGGCACAACACTGAAGCTTTCTTT CASSLTILWGHNTEAFF
TRBJ2-7 TRBV6-6 - - TGTGCCAGCAGTTACTCGAAGGAGAACGTCTACGAGCAGTACTTC CASSYSKENVYEQYF
TRBJ2-7 TRBV6-6 TRBD2 - TGTGCCAGCGCGGGAGCGGGGGTTGGCGAGCAGTACTTC CASAGAGVGEQYF
TRBJ1-4 TRBV28 TRBD1 - TGTGCCAGCAGTTCTTTTCAGGGGGCCAGGGAAAAACTGTTTTTT CASSSFQGAREKLFF